A single sample is the source of the 17 T cell receptor beta chains below, sequenced in a study of Graves' ophthalmopathy and Graves' hyperthyroidism. Scientists amplified the TCR beta CDR3 regions from RNA transcripts. Scientists carried out first-round RT-PCR using HTBI primers and then a second-round multiplex PCR. TCRdb recomputed calls from the multiplex PCR reads with MiXCR, one row per CDR3 protein. The table shows 600,000 to 950,000 distinct CDR3 sequences, with approximately 40% occurring only once. Sequences were obtained from peripheral blood. These TCRs come from an adult man with Graves' ophthalmopathy.

In the case of this clonotype: Here the CDR3 omits its conserved ending phenylalanine or tryptophan, so a read error is the likely source. J is TRBJ2-5 and V is TRBV29-1; D may be TRBD2 (6 bases). Per germline, CDR1 SQVTM and CDR2 ANQGSEA. The CDR3 totals 13 residues. The CDR3 loop is CSDEESGAETQYL. As DNA, the CDR3 is TGCAGCGATGAAGAGTCGGGAGCAGAGACCCAGTACCTC.

The V and J genes are TRBV2 and TRBJ2-5; no clear D gene. This CDR3 has 11 amino acids. Trimming cost V 6 bases and J 5 bases, with 7 bases left between them. Germline V gives CDR1 SNHLY, CDR2 FYNNEI. The CDR3 region is CASRGFETQYF. For the CDR3, the DNA is TGTGCCAGCAGGGGGTTCGAGACCCAGTACTTC.

The table lists this clonotype with a few counts. The chain links TRBV16 to TRBJ1-5; no clear D. The CDR3 totals 15 residues. V was clipped by 4 bases and J by 0 bases, with 10 bases between them. Per germline, CDR1 KGHSY and CDR2 FQNENV. In DNA form, the CDR3 reads TGTGCCAGCAGCCGCCCGGGGAGTAGCAATCAGCCCCAGCATTTT. Its protein is CASSRPGSSNQPQHF.

Worth noting for this clonotype: Possible read error: a much larger clone is one base away. V and J are TRBV9 and TRBJ1-1; no definite D call. This CDR3 is 14 amino acids long. Between the trimmed V and J ends, which lost 2 bases and 0 bases, there was a span of 8 bases. Germline CDR1 SGDLS, CDR2 YYNGEE. The CDR3: CASSVQAVNTEAFF. In DNA, the CDR3 is TGTGCCAGCAGCGTCCAGGCCGTGAACACTGAAGCTTTCTTT. The full variable domain, with the rest looked up from reference TRBV9 and TRBJ1-1, is DSGVTQTPKHLITATGQRVTLRCSPRSGDLSVYWYQQSLDQGLQFLIQYYNGEERAKGNILERFSAQQFPDLHSELNLSSLELGDSALYFCASSVQAVNTEAFFGQGTRLTVV.

As for this clonotype: Just one base apart from a much larger clone, this may be a read error. The rearrangement links TRBV20-1 to TRBJ2-5; a weak D match, TRBD1 (5 bases). V was cut by 5 bases and J by 5 bases, with 15 bases left in between. The V gene's germline CDR1 is DFQATT and CDR2 SNEGSKA (reference sequence). The CDR3 consists of 13 residues. The CDR3 bases are TGCAGTGCTCGCAGATCGCAGGGCGAGACCCAGTACTTC. Translating gives CSARRSQGETQYF.

This clonotype was recorded a few times. The gene calls are TRBV2 and TRBJ1-6; weak D call: TRBD1 (6 bases). Per the germline V gene, CDR1 is SNHLY and CDR2 is FYNNEI. Deletions cut 5 bases from V and 9 bases from J, with 17 bases between. There are 15 residues in the CDR3. Here the CDR3 reads CASSPRDIRVSPLHF. CDR3 DNA: TGTGCCAGCAGTCCCCGGGACATCAGAGTTTCACCCCTCCACTTT.

The chain recombines TRBV7-8 with TRBJ1-1; TRBD1 agrees at 8 bases. The trim removed 5 bases at V and 14 bases at J, leaving 16 bases unmatched. Germline V gene sequence: CDR1 SGHVS, CDR2 FQNEAQ. This CDR3 spans 14 amino acids. CDR3 protein: CASSARTGTNEQFF. In nucleotides, the CDR3 is TGTGCCAGCAGCGCGAGGACAGGGACCAATGAGCAGTTCTTT.

This clonotype has only a few counts. The chain uses TRBV20-1 and TRBJ1-5; no clear D. The CDR3 totals 14 residues. Germline V gene sequence: CDR1 DFQATT, CDR2 SNEGSKA (reference sequence). V was cut by 0 bases and J by 0 bases, with 6 bases left in between. CDR3 amino acids: CSARDSYSNQPQHF. DNA of the CDR3: TGCAGTGCTAGAGACTCTTATAGCAATCAGCCCCAGCATTTT.

This chain connects TRBV6-2 or TRBV6-3 to TRBJ1-5; no clear D gene. The CDR3 sequence is 17 residues long. The V gene's germline CDR1 is MNHEY and CDR2 SVGEGT. V was trimmed by 2 bases and J by 6 bases, leaving 20 bases between them. The CDR3: CASSYRVGRKAGQPQHF. CDR3 nucleotides: TGTGCCAGCAGTTACCGGGTAGGACGGAAAGCGGGTCAGCCCCAGCATTTT.

J is TRBJ1-2 and V is TRBV24-1; the D gene is possibly TRBD1 (5 bases). V was cut by 4 bases and J by 8 bases, with 19 bases left in between. Germline loops: CDR1 KGHDR, CDR2 SFDVKD. The CDR3 contains 15 residues. The CDR3 DNA reads TGTGCCACCAGTGACCAGGACGGGACGGGGCCGGGCTACACCTTC. This gives the protein CATSDQDGTGPGYTF.

There are a few counts of this clonotype. The chain is built from TRBV7-2 and TRBJ2-7; D call uncertain. Trimming took off 1 base at V and 6 bases at J, with 7 bases between the two ends. This CDR3 has 12 amino acids. Germline assignment: CDR1 SGHTA and CDR2 FQGNSA. CDR3 bases: TGTGCCAGCAGCTTAGGTCCTCGCGAGCAGTACTTC. Translating it yields CASSLGPREQYF.

This clonotype was counted a few times. Sequence at one end of the junction differs from germline and may be a read error. The chain combines TRBV10-3 with TRBJ2-7, with TRBD1 as a possible D gene (5 bases). The CDR3 is made up of 13 amino acids. Germline loops: CDR1 ENHRY, CDR2 SYGVKD. This CDR3 reads CASSSGFVYEQYF. CDR3 coding DNA: TGTGCCAGCAGTTCAGGGTTCGTCTACGAGCAGTACTTC.

This clonotype was found once. The genes are TRBV7-2 and TRBJ2-7; 13 nucleotides match TRBD2. The V gene end was trimmed by 5 bases and the J gene end by 4 bases; junction bases not matched to a gene: 8. The germline CDR1 and CDR2 sequences are SGHTA and FQGNSA. This CDR3 is 16 amino acids long. In nucleotides, the CDR3 is TGTGCCAGCAGCCCCTGGACTAGCGGGAGATATTACGAGCAGTACTTC. Translation gives CASSPWTSGRYYEQYF.

As concerns this clonotype: Its ends do not fully match the called genes, so a read error is possible. V is TRBV3-1 and J is TRBJ2-2, with D perhaps TRBD2 (6 bases). This CDR3 has 15 residues. Germline loops: CDR1 LGHDT, CDR2 YNNKEL (reference sequence). The CDR3 coding sequence is TGCGCCAGCAGCCCGTCCGGGACTGTCACCGGGGAGCTGTTTTTT. Translating it yields CASSPSGTVTGELFF.

The chain carries TRBV29-1 and TRBJ1-2; D gene uncertain. Germline loops: CDR1 SQVTM, CDR2 ANQGSEA. The CDR3 covers 9 residues. The ends were cut back, 1 base at V and 10 bases at J, with 4 bases in the middle. CDR3 residues: CSVEGYYTF. The DNA of the CDR3 is TGCAGCGTTGAAGGGTACTACACCTTC.

About this clonotype itself: Germline is not matched at one junction end, which may reflect a read error. The chain uses TRBV10-3 and TRBJ1-5; D is unresolved. CDR1 is ENHRY and CDR2 is SYGVKD in the germline V gene. The CDR3 runs to 15 residues. The CDR3 spells CASSAGSTKRQPQHF. Here the CDR3 DNA reads TGTGCCAGCAGTGCGGGGTCTACGAAAAGGCAGCCCCAGCATTTT.

The chain joins TRBV20-1 to TRBJ1-2; D is unresolved. Germline V gene data show CDR1 as DFQATT and CDR2 as SNEGSKA (reference sequence). The CDR3 consists of 13 residues. V gave up 1 base and J gave up 1 base, with 7 bases separating them. DNA for the CDR3: TGCAGTGCTAGAGCGGAAGATAACTATGGCTACACCTTC. It is translated as CSARAEDNYGYTF.